This passage covers 21 T cell receptor beta chains from one sample sequenced in a study of Ad26.COV2.S vaccination and SARS-CoV-2 variants. The assay was immunoSEQ multiplex PCR, and TCRdb's table has in-frame clones only and misses some. In the table there are roughly 450,000 clones, around 90% of which are singletons. Regarding treatment: roughly 20 received Ad26.COV2.S at low or high dose, single or two shots; a few received placebo; per-sample allocation not given. The study sampled participants on day 63 after the first vaccine or placebo injection. The sequencing here drew on peripheral blood, taken in a trial of Ad26.COV2.S vaccine versus placebo. These receptors were taken from a person aged 18-60 years who received the Ad26.COV2.S COVID-19 vaccine or a placebo.

The chain combines TRBV6-5 with TRBJ1-1; possibly TRBD1 for D (5 bases). V was clipped by 2 bases and J by 0 bases, with 7 bases between them. Germline CDR1 is MNHEY and CDR2 is SVGAGI. This CDR3 spans 14 amino acids. The CDR3 DNA follows: TGTGCCAGCAGTTACAGGGGAATGAACACTGAAGCTTTCTTT. This encodes CASSYRGMNTEAFF.

The chain uses TRBV30 and TRBJ2-7; D is possibly TRBD1 (7 bases). V lost 3 bases, J lost 1 base, and 16 bases lay in between. This CDR3 has 15 amino acids. The V gene's germline CDR1 is GTSNPN and CDR2 SVGIG (reference sequence). CDR3 sequence (DNA): TGTGCCTGGAGGGTCCCAGGGGGGAGGTCCTACGAGCAGTACTTC. This gives the protein CAWRVPGGRSYEQYF. The full variable domain, in which reference TRBV30 and TRBJ2-7 provide the parts outside the CDR3, is SQTIHQWPATLVQPVGSPLSLECTVEGTSNPNLYWYRQAAGRGLQLLFYSVGIGQISSEVPQNLSASRPQDRQFILSSKKLLLSDSGFYLCAWRVPGGRSYEQYFGPGTRLTVT.

The J gene is TRBJ2-1, the V gene TRBV19, with 15 bases that match TRBD2. Per the germline V gene, CDR1 is LNHDA and CDR2 is SQIVND (reference sequence). With 4 bases clipped from V and 0 bases from J, the junction kept 1 base outside the gene matches. The CDR3 runs to 17 residues. Written as DNA, the CDR3 is TGTGCCAGTAGTAGGACTAGCGGGAGGGACTCCTACAATGAGCAGTTCTTC. This sequence encodes CASSRTSGRDSYNEQFF.

This clone was detected only once. V and J are TRBV6-2 or TRBV6-3 and TRBJ2-2; 11 nucleotides align to TRBD2. The CDR3 length is 16 residues. Germline lookup yields CDR1 MNHEY and CDR2 SVGEGT. V shed 4 bases, J shed 2 bases, and the junction held 3 bases outside the gene matches. CDR3 in amino acids: CASSSGLAGNTGELFF. For the CDR3, the DNA is TGTGCCAGCAGTTCCGGACTAGCGGGTAACACCGGGGAGCTGTTTTTT.

The gene calls are TRBV7-9 and TRBJ1-6, with TRBD1 matching 9 bases. This CDR3 region has 15 residues. Germline V gene data show CDR1 as SEHNR and CDR2 as FQNEAQ (reference sequence). After removal of 4 bases from V and 10 bases from J, the junction contained 8 bases not matched to a gene. This chain's CDR3 is CASSSRTGEGSPLHF. The CDR3 bases are TGTGCCAGCAGCTCGAGGACAGGGGAGGGCTCACCCCTCCACTTT.

CDR3 nucleotide sequence: TGTGCCAGCAGCTTAACAGGGAACACTGAAGCTTTCTTT. Its translation is CASSLTGNTEAFF. This chain links TRBV7-3 with TRBJ1-1; D call uncertain. CDR1 is SGHTA, CDR2 FQGTGA, per germline. The ends were cut back, 0 bases at V and 1 base at J, with 3 bases in the middle. CDR3 length equals 13 residues.

The chain recombines TRBV7-9 with TRBJ2-1; D is ambiguous. Trimming pared 3 bases from V and 15 bases from J, leaving 15 bases between. This CDR3 comprises 12 residues. CDR1 SEHNR and CDR2 FQNEAQ come from the germline V gene (reference sequence). In nucleotides, the CDR3 is TGTGCCAGCAGCTTTTCCCCAGGAGATCGGTTCTTC. Translation: CASSFSPGDRFF.

The CDR3 region has the DNA TGTGCCTGGAGTGAGGGACAGGGCGTAACTGAAGCTTTCTTT. This codes for CAWSEGQGVTEAFF. This chain joins TRBV30 and TRBJ1-1; TRBD1 matches at 9 bases. Germline V gene data show CDR1 as GTSNPN and CDR2 as SVGIG (reference sequence). Germline trimming cut 1 base from V and 5 bases from J; bases unmatched to any gene: 5. The CDR3 is 14 residues long. Together with reference TRBV30 and TRBJ1-1, the CDR3 gives the full variable domain: SQTIHQWPATLVQPVGSPLSLECTVEGTSNPNLYWYRQAAGRGLQLLFYSVGIGQISSEVPQNLSASRPQDRQFILSSKKLLLSDSGFYLCAWSEGQGVTEAFFGQGTRLTVV.

This chain connects TRBV18 to TRBJ2-7; 9 bases are shared with TRBD2. CDR3 length: 15 amino acids. V trimming: 1 base; J trimming: 2 bases; junction bases outside the gene matches: 3. The germline CDR1 and CDR2 sequences are KGHSH and LQKENI. The CDR3 DNA reads TGTGCCAGCTCACCACTCCTAGCGGGAACCTACGAGCAGTACTTC. Its translation is CASSPLLAGTYEQYF.

The V call is TRBV11-2, the J call TRBJ1-1; 7 bases map to TRBD1. CDR3 length: 15 amino acids. CDR1 and CDR2 (germline): SGHAT, FQNNGV. Unmatched junction bases numbered 8, after V lost 3 bases and J lost 4 bases. Here the CDR3 DNA reads TGTGCCAGCAGCTTGGGGGACAGCTCGGGCACTGAAGCTTTCTTT. Translated, it gives CASSLGDSSGTEAFF.

The J gene is TRBJ2-3, the V gene TRBV18, with D possibly TRBD2 on 6 matching bases. Germline V lookup: CDR1 KGHSH, CDR2 LQKENI. V lost 7 bases to trimming and J lost 1 base, with 9 bases between them. The CDR3 is made up of 13 amino acids. In DNA form, the CDR3 reads TGTGCCAGCTTCTCGGGGGGCACAGATACGCAGTATTTT. Its translation: CASFSGGTDTQYF.

This chain joins TRBV5-1 and TRBJ2-1; 13 positions match TRBD2. This CDR3 region has 15 residues. V was clipped by 3 bases and J by 8 bases; unmatched bases: 5. Germline assignment: CDR1 SGHRS and CDR2 YFSETQ. The CDR3 DNA reads as TGCGCCAGCAGCTCCGGGACTAGCGGGATTCATGAGCAGTTCTTC. Encoded protein: CASSSGTSGIHEQFF.

This chain links TRBV7-9 with TRBJ2-7, with a possible D match to TRBD1 (5 bases). Trimming pared 2 bases from V and 1 base from J, leaving 15 bases between. The CDR3 sequence is 16 residues long. Germline CDR1 reads SEHNR; CDR2 reads FQNEAQ (reference sequence). Written as DNA, the CDR3 is TGTGCCAGCAGCTTAAGTTATGGGGCACAGTCCTACGAGCAGTACTTC. The encoded protein is CASSLSYGAQSYEQYF.

This sequence joins TRBV7-9 and TRBJ2-1; no definite D call. The CDR3 runs 13 residues. V lost 5 bases, J lost 4 bases, and 9 bases lay in between. Per germline, CDR1 SEHNR and CDR2 FQNEAQ (reference sequence). Here the CDR3 reads CASSPTPYNEQFF. DNA of the CDR3: TGTGCCAGCAGCCCCACGCCGTACAATGAGCAGTTCTTC. The variable domain in full, with the rest retrieved from reference TRBV7-9 and TRBJ2-1, is DTGVSQNPRHKITKRGQNVTFRCDPISEHNRLYWYRQTLGQGPEFLTYFQNEAQLEKSRLLSDRFSAERPKGSFSTLEIQRTEQGDSAMYLCASSPTPYNEQFFGPGTRLTVL.

The chain couples TRBV5-6 to TRBJ1-6; 10 bases fit TRBD1. The germline V gene encodes CDR1 SGHDT and CDR2 YYEEEE. This CDR3 comprises 17 residues. Losses at the gene ends were 6 bases for V and 5 bases for J; bases not matched to a gene: 11. CDR3 DNA sequence: TGTGCCAGCACTCGCCCACAGGGGACAGGGGATAATTCACCCCTCCACTTT. Translating gives CASTRPQGTGDNSPLHF. Full variable domain (outside the CDR3, taken from reference TRBV5-6 and TRBJ1-6): DAGVTQSPTHLIKTRGQQVTLRCSPKSGHDTVSWYQQALGQGPQFIFQYYEEEERQRGNFPDRFSGHQFPNYSSELNVNALLLGDSALYLCASTRPQGTGDNSPLHFGNGTRLTVT.

The J gene is TRBJ1-5, the V gene TRBV28; D is uncertain. CDR1 and CDR2 from the germline V gene are MDHEN and SYDVKM. CDR3 length: 17 amino acids. The V end lost 2 bases, the J end lost 0 bases, and 14 bases lay between the germline ends. CDR3 loop: CASSLDGNLDSNQPQHF. CDR3 coding DNA: TGTGCCAGCAGTTTAGACGGAAATTTAGATAGCAATCAGCCCCAGCATTTT.

This chain connects TRBV27 to TRBJ2-2, with 8 nucleotides matching TRBD2. Germline V gene sequence: CDR1 MNHEY, CDR2 SMNVEV (reference sequence). The CDR3 runs 15 residues. V gave up 5 bases and J gave up 3 bases; unmatched junction bases: 5. CDR3 DNA: TGTGCCAGCAGTGCTAGCGGGTTATACACCGGGGAGCTGTTTTTT. Protein: CASSASGLYTGELFF.

The chain has TRBV19 and TRBJ2-1; 9 nucleotides line up with TRBD2. V shed 1 base and J 5 bases; nucleotides not matched to a gene: 6. CDR3 length: 16 amino acids. Germline CDR1 reads LNHDA; CDR2 reads SQIVND (reference sequence). The CDR3 coding sequence is TGTGCCAGTAGTATAGGGTCTAGCGGGGCACACAATGAGCAGTTCTTC. This translates into CASSIGSSGAHNEQFF. The variable domain in full, completed from reference TRBV19 and TRBJ2-1, reads DGGITQSPKYLFRKEGQNVTLSCEQNLNHDAMYWYRQDPGQGLRLIYYSQIVNDFQKGDIAEGYSVSREKKESFPLTVTSAQKNPTAFYLCASSIGSSGAHNEQFFGPGTRLTVL.

The chain combines TRBV4-3 with TRBJ2-3; 9 bases map to TRBD1. The V and J ends lost 2 bases and 1 base, in that order; junction bases with no gene match: 7. This CDR3 region has 17 residues. From germline, CDR1 is LGHNA and CDR2 YSLEER. Here the CDR3 reads CASSQTGTGFGTDTQYF. The CDR3 DNA follows: TGCGCCAGCAGCCAAACCGGGACAGGGTTTGGCACAGATACGCAGTATTTT.

This clone was counted only a few times. The chain recombines TRBV6-2 or TRBV6-3 with TRBJ1-1; TRBD1 agrees at 7 bases. This CDR3 has 15 amino acids. Germline V gene data show CDR1 as MNHEY and CDR2 as SVGEGT. The ends lost 2 bases at V and 4 bases at J; junction bases unmatched: 7. The CDR3 loop reads CASSYHMTGSTEAFF. The DNA for the CDR3 is TGTGCCAGCAGTTACCACATGACAGGGAGCACTGAAGCTTTCTTT.

V and J are TRBV9 and TRBJ2-3; 14 bases map to TRBD2. The CDR3 covers 16 residues. Germline V gives CDR1 SGDLS, CDR2 YYNGEE. V dropped 3 bases and J dropped 3; count of bases not matched to a gene: 3. In DNA, the CDR3 is TGTGCCAGCAGCGCCGGGACTAGCGGGAGTACAGATACGCAGTATTTT. Its translation: CASSAGTSGSTDTQYF.